This TCR beta chain is from a study of T cells in localized non-small cell lung cancer (dated by TCRdb to the early 2020s). Broadly, across the study: The study analyzed T cell repertoires of approximately 240 early-stage NSCLC patients, comparing tumors and uninvolved tumor-adjacent lungs. The cohort comprised roughly 240 treatment-naïve NSCLC patients with resected, localized lung tumors. NSCLC patients had a mean age of around 66 years, and around 140 were male and about 110 female.

At diagnosis, tumor, uninvolved tumor-adjacent lung and peripheral blood were collected and then preserved as a mix of FFPE and fresh-frozen material. For TCR repertoire profiling, blood samples were analyzed in the form of peripheral blood mononuclear cells. The CDR3, cysteine through phenylalanine, is 14 amino acids long. Of the read, only the CDR3 DNA is kept; its 42 bases are in frame from base 1. From the germline V gene, CDR1 is LGHNA and CDR2 is YNFKEQ. V is clipped by 5 bases and J by 0 bases, and the sequence between their germline boundaries is 9 bases long. TCR beta CDR3 regions were sequenced from DNA using the immunoSEQ Assay. In the paper's pipeline: T cell density was computed as TCR beta template counts normalized to usable DNA estimated by amplifying housekeeping genes. Using the preseqR package, richness was estimated by extrapolating to 120,000 templates for tissue samples and 400,000 templates for PBMC samples. Clonality was defined as one minus Pielou's evenness. Tissue-enriched TCRs were identified through differential abundance testing performed on productive amino-acid clonotypes, with a minimum total count of 5 and an alpha of 0.1. The Jaccard Index and the Morisita Overlap Index were used to measure how much the repertoires overlapped between compartments. GLIPH clustered TCR beta CDR3s with public tetramer-defined viral CDR3s; viral motifs required at least three viral sequences plus V-gene enrichment. TCRdb carries this immuneACCESS record with in-frame sequences only. Its versions omit some clonotypes, under half of them owing to an unresolved V gene in the studies checked, with the rest unexplained. The V and J calls and clone size were taken over from that table, and D and trimming were inferred from the DNA. The sample data list some 10,000 clones, and over 65% of these were observed just once. The ten top clones hold 25% to 35% of the sample.

Results and caveats for the whole study, not just this receptor: Uninvolved tumor-adjacent lung showed the highest T cell clonality, higher than tumor, which suggests more focused antigenic responses in the uninvolved tumor-adjacent lung. Since the design was exploratory, TCR variables were selected using unadjusted p-values with no false-discovery rate correction. Longer overall survival was associated with higher T cell density in blood, whereas shorter survival was associated with higher clonality in adjacent lung. Because multi-region tumor sequencing was not performed, intratumor heterogeneity could not be ruled out. Of the top 100 tumor clones, a median of roughly 56 were detected in paired uninvolved adjacent lung; roughly 29 were also among that lung's top 100.

Of note for this clone: The clone's antigen remains unknown. No much larger clone exists at a distance of one base, and base qualities are not known.

The chain joins TRBV4-2 to TRBJ2-3, with the D gene uncertain. This clonotype originated in a male donor aged 60 or older with stage I lung adenocarcinoma. The specimen was peripheral blood, collected before any cancer treatment. In nucleotides, the sequence is TGTGCCAGCAGCAGAACGACTAGCACAGATACGCAGTATTTT. Its amino acids are CASSRTTSTDTQYF.